The source of this T cell receptor (beta chain) is a study of cytomegalovirus exposure and HLA in healthy donors. A word on this clone: Its antigen is undetermined.

Study-level points and caveats: The study flagged roughly 150 TCR beta chains as cytomegalovirus-associated.

Repertoires were generated with immunoSEQ multiplex PCR, while TCRdb's copy carries only in-frame clones and drops some. The table shows about 120,000 clones, with roughly 86% occurring only once. CDR1 WSHSY and CDR2 SAAADI come from the germline V gene. This CDR3 region has 14 residues. Trimming removed 0 bases from V and 7 bases from J; junction bases left unmatched: 3. The source material was PBMCs. The chain links TRBV10-2 to TRBJ1-5, with 7 bases fitting TRBD1. The TCR was taken from a young man in good health and CMV-seronegative. CDR3 in amino acids: CASSESGGLQPQHF. CDR3 DNA sequence: TGCGCCAGCAGTGAGTCAGGGGGCTTGCAGCCCCAGCATTTT.